This T cell receptor (beta chain) was retrieved from a study of identical twins. Comments on this clonotype: What it recognizes is unknown.

Germline V gives CDR1 SGHTA, CDR2 FQGNSA. The CDR3 is made up of 14 amino acids. V lost 2 bases to trimming and J lost 5 bases; unmatched junction nucleotides: 2. MiXCR, run by TCRdb on the 5' RACE reads, gives a single entry per CDR3 protein. The data hold 1.5 million to 2 million distinct CDR3 sequences, with about 32% observed a single time. Study-level results: Partly confounded zero-insertion analyses could result from invariant MAIT and iNKT cells.

Material for sequencing was cord blood. V usage is TRBV7-2 and J usage is TRBJ2-5, with 10 positions matching TRBD2. The TCR sequence derives from a newborn girl in good health. The CDR3 DNA reads as TGTGCCAGCAGCTTAAGGGGACTAGCGGAGACCCAGTACTTC. Translation: CASSLRGLAETQYF.